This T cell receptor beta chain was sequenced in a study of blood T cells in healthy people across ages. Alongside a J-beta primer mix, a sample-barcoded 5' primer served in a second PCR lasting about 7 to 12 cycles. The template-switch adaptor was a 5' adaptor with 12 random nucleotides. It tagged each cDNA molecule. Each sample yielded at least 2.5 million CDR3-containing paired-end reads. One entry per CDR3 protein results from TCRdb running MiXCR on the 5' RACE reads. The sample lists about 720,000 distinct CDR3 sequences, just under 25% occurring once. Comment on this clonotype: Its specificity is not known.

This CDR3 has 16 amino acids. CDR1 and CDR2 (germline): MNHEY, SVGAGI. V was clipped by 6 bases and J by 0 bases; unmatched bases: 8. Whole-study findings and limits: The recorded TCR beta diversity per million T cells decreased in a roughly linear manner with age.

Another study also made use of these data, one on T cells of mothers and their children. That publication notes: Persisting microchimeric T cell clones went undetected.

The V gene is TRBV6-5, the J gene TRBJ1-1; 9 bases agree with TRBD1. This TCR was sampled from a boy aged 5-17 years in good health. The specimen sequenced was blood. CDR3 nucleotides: TGTGCCAGCAGGAGACTTGGGACAGGGATGAACACTGAAGCTTTCTTT. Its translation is CASRRLGTGMNTEAFF.